What follows describes a single TCR beta chain. Assignment of participants to cohorts was predicated upon participant-reported clinical history. Two consecutive negative NP/OP PCR tests, clearance, or resolved symptoms defined Cohort 3 recovery. This entry is derived from a study of blood T cell repertoires in COVID-19. Original processing notes: Nucleated cell number was recorded as an estimate derived from reference gene primer amplification. Only in-frame clones appear in the TCRdb table, and some are missing; sequencing was by immunoSEQ multiplex PCR. The DNA was the basis for D and trimming; V, J and clone size are from that table. The data contain a few hundred thousand clones, approximately 90% of them singletons. The sample consisted of PBMCs or T cells enriched from blood (not recorded which). This TCR was sampled from a man between 40 and 49 years old who had recovered from COVID-19.

This CDR3 is CSASPPSGKTDTQYF. In DNA form, the CDR3 reads TGCAGTGCTAGTCCCCCTAGCGGGAAGACAGATACGCAGTATTTT. The J gene is TRBJ2-3, the V gene TRBV20-1; 9 nucleotides line up with TRBD2. The CDR3 runs to 15 residues. Germline lookup yields CDR1 DFQATT and CDR2 SNEGSKA (reference sequence). Trimming took 3 bases from V and 3 from J; bases not matched to a gene: 7.